This TCR beta chain is from a study of early T cells in non-severe SARS-CoV-2 infection. About the research overall: The authors sequenced bulk RNA from unsorted whole blood, leaving chains unpaired.

The CDR3 consists of 14 residues. V lost 4 bases, J lost 0 bases, and 10 bases lay in between. Germline lookup yields CDR1 MDHEN and CDR2 SYDVKM. Unique molecular identifiers tagged individual cDNA molecules. MiXCR, applied by TCRdb to the 5' RACE reads, yields one record per CDR3 protein. The data contain about 66,000 distinct CDR3 sequences, about 13% of them seen just once; the ten biggest clones take up 7.5% to 9%. Sequenced material: whole blood. The chain has TRBV28 and TRBJ2-7; TRBD1 or TRBD2 may be the D gene (5 bases each). This sequence was found in an adult who was a healthcare worker with PCR-confirmed SARS-CoV-2 infection or an uninfected control (not recorded which). DNA for the CDR3: TGTGCCAGCAGTTCCGAGGGGCTCTCCTACGAGCAGTACTTC. It specifies CASSSEGLSYEQYF.